Reported below is one TCR beta chain. This sample is part of a study of PD-1 blockade in classical Hodgkin lymphoma. Described time point: cycle 4 day 1 (C4D1), after 5 to 7 weeks of nivolumab. Every one of the patients relapsed after autologous stem cell transplantation (brentuximab vedotin exposure was variable). CD8+ T cell isolation from thawed PBMCs was performed by magnetic negative selection. Sequencing was performed with immunoSEQ multiplex PCR; in TCRdb, only in-frame clones are kept and a portion is missing. The table shows around 21,000 clones, with 84% occurring only once. Trimming took 7 bases from V and 7 from J; bases not matched to a gene: 9. This CDR3 is 13 amino acids long. Germline CDR1 LNHDA, CDR2 SQIVND (reference sequence).

This clonotype was obtained from a human donor with classical Hodgkin lymphoma. The V call is TRBV19, the J call TRBJ2-5; 7 bases match TRBD1. This specimen was CD8+ T cells from blood, taken before the fourth cycle of nivolumab. In nucleotides, the CDR3 is TGTGCCAGTACCTCGGACAGGACGGGGACCCAGTACTTC. Translated, it gives CASTSDRTGTQYF.